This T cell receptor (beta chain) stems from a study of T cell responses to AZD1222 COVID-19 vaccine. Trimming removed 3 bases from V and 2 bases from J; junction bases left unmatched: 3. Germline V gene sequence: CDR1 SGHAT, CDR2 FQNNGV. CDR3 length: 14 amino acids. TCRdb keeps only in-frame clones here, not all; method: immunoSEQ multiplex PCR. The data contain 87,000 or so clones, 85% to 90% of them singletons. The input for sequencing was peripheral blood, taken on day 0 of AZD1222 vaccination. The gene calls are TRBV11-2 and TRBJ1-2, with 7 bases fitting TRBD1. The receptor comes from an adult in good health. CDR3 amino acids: CASSLGQTNYGYTF. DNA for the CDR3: TGTGCCAGCAGCTTGGGACAGACGAACTATGGCTACACCTTC.